This T cell receptor (beta chain) emerged from a study of blood T cell repertoires in COVID-19. Study as a whole: Researchers got acute and convalescent COVID-19 samples from the United States, Italy and Spain. The cDNA or gDNA used as material had been derived from T cells, B-cell-depleted T cells, or PBMCs.

As originally analysed: Estimates of nucleated cell counts were drawn from the amplification of reference gene primers. The protocol was immunoSEQ multiplex PCR, while the TCRdb copy is restricted to in-frame clones and leaves out a portion. D and trimming were read from the DNA, whereas the V and J calls and clone size are those reported in that table. The sample includes some 220,000 clones, more than 75% of them seen just once. This clonotype was obtained from a man between 45 and 60 years old who had recovered from COVID-19. Sequencing was performed on peripheral blood.

In DNA, the CDR3 is TGTGCCAGCAGCTTGGCAAGACTAGCGGGAGGCGCCCGGTATAGCACAGATACGCAGTATTTT. Its translation: CASSLARLAGGARYSTDTQYF. The V call is TRBV7-8, the J call TRBJ2-3; 13 bases align to TRBD2. V shed 3 bases, J shed 0 bases, and the junction held 15 bases outside the gene matches. The CDR3 extends over 21 amino acids. Germline assignment: CDR1 SGHVS and CDR2 FQNEAQ. Complete variable domain (other parts from reference TRBV7-8 and TRBJ2-3): GAGVSQSPRYKVAKRGQDVALRCDPISGHVSLFWYQQALGQGPEFLTYFQNEAQLDKSGLPSDRFFAERPEGSVSTLKIQRTQQEDSAVYLCASSLARLAGGARYSTDTQYFGPGTRLTVL.